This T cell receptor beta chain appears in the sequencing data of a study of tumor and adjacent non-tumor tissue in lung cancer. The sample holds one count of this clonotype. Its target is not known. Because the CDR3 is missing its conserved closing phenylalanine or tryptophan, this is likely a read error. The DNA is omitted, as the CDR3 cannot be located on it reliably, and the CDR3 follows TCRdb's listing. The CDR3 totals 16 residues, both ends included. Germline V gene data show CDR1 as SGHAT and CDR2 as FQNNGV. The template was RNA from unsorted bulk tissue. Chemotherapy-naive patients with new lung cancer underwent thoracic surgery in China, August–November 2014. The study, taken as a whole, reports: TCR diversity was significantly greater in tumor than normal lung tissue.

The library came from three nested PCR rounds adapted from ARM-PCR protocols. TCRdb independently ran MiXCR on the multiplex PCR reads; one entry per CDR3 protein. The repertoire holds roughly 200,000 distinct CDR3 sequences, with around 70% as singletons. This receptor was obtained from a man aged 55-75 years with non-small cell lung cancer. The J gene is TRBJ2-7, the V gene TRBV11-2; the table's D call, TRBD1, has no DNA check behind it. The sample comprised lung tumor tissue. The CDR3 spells CASSFRSSGQGDEQHL.